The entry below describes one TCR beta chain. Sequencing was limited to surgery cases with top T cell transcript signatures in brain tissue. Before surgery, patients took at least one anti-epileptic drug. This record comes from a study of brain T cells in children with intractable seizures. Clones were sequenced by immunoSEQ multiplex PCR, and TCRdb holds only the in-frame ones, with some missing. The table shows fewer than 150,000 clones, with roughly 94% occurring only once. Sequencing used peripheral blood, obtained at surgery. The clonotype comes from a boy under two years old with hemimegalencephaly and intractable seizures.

The CDR3 is CSGSAQETQYF. CDR3 DNA: TGCAGTGGTAGTGCCCAAGAGACCCAGTACTTC. This chain links TRBV20-1 with TRBJ2-5, with unresolved D. V lost 7 bases, J lost 1 base, and 7 bases lay in between. Germline V gives CDR1 DFQATT, CDR2 SNEGSKA (reference sequence). The CDR3 is 11 amino acids.